A selection of T cell receptor beta chains follows, all from one sample in a study of OX40 agonist ivuxolimab in advanced cancers. Using immunoSEQ multiplex PCR, the repertoire was profiled, and TCRdb retains in-frame clones only, with some absent. The table shows about 83,000 clones, with roughly 84% occurring only once. The source material was CD4+ or CD8+ T cells sorted from blood, sampled in a trial of the OX40 agonist ivuxolimab. The receptors were sampled from an adult with an advanced solid tumor such as melanoma, head and neck, liver or kidney cancer. The CDR3 runs from the conserved cysteine through the conserved F or W.

V gene | CDR3 protein
TRBV6-5 | CASSYLEGWNEQFF
TRBV10-3 | CAISEPEGLGTDTQYF
TRBV7-7 | CASSSGTGMRELFF
TRBV12-5 | CASGLDTSGTGELFF
TRBV19 | CASSSGGSGNTIYF
TRBV5-1 | CASQRTGTETQYF
TRBV12-2 | CASRVRTQETQYF
TRBV2 | CASSAGAATEAFF
TRBV30 | CASYGLGAVNTEAFF
TRBV4-1 | CASSQGAGGSRWEQFF
TRBV11-3 | CASSSRANTGELFF
TRBV7-2 | CASNPGAWTHQPQHF
TRBV5-6 | CASSPGGTVSYEQYF
TRBV5-5 | CASSYRTSGTYEQYF
TRBV5-1 | CASSPRLQSYNEQFF
TRBV27 | CASSLNRGSWLSGNTIYF
TRBV20-1 | CSAPKNEKLFF
TRBV6-6 | CASSYSNSLDTQYF
TRBV11-2 | CASSLAGASTEAFF
TRBV7-9 | CASSLGTRGYGYTF
TRBV4-3 | CASSHRDQGSPLHF
TRBV7-2 | CASSRTRGTNEQFF
TRBV9 | CASSSEQGYGDSPLHF
TRBV5-1 | CASSLGTPVRSYGYTF
TRBV5-1 | CASSLDNRVNTEAFF
TRBV7-8 | CASSPQTGGANEKLFF
TRBV10-3 | CAISELPGVSKTQYF
TRBV7-2 | CASSFRRRNNEQFF
TRBV6-4 | CASSEYPRGRANTEAFF
TRBV7-2 | CASSLGGASYEQYF
TRBV15 | CATSRDLSEPQHF
TRBV5-6 | CASSLYQETQYF
TRBV2 | CASSEEWNTEAFF
TRBV9 | CASSATGSYGYTF
TRBV7-2 | CASSSRGVGVRAEAFF
TRBV6-5 | CASSRQGSHTGELFF
TRBV6-1 | CASRGTVSNEQFF
TRBV6-5 | CASSYSLEGATEAFF
TRBV6-1 | CASTSGGTDTQYF
TRBV27 | CASSDPRNNSPLHF
TRBV29-1 | CSVAPSGFLDTQYF
TRBV5-6 | CASSQRQGTGEKLFF
TRBV7-6 | CASSWTVNTGELFF
TRBV6-5 | CASSSTGPGYTF
TRBV5-1 | CASSLQYESYEQYF
TRBV6-5 | CASSSRASYEQYF
TRBV4-1 | CASSQGLGGESTDTQYF
TRBV18 | CASSPDRGRGNTEAFF
TRBV19 | CASSIDLGQPQHF
TRBV27 | CASSPQGNQPQHF
TRBV13 | CASSLGNEQFF
TRBV6-5 | CASSSLRVGDNQPQHF
TRBV5-6 | CASSLVRQLNTEAFF
TRBV7-9 | CASSTRSSYEQYF
TRBV7-9 | CASSLKSVNTGELFF
TRBV7-2 | CASSRLAGNTGELFF
TRBV2 | CASSESDWENSPLHF
TRBV5-6 | CASSLGLEAFF
TRBV5-4 | CASSLGLQGAGSPLHF
TRBV5-1 | CASSPNMNTEAFF